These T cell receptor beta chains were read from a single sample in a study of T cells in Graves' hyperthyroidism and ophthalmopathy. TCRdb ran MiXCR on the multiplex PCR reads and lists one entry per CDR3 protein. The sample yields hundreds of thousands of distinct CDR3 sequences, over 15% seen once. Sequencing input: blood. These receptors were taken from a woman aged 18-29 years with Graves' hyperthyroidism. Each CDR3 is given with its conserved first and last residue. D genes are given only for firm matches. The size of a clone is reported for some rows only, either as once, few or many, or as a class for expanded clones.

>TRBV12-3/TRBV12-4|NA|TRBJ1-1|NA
CASGGTKNTEAFF
TGTGCCAGCGGGGGGACCAAGAACACTGAAGCTTTCTTT
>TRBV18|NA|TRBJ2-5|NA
CASSEKRETQYF
TGTGCCAGCTCCGAGAAGCGGGAGACCCAGTACTTC
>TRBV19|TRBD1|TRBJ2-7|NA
CASRPDRGLDEQYF
TGTGCCAGTAGGCCCGACAGGGGGCTCGACGAGCAGTACTTC
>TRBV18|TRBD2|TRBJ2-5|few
CASHTGGRQETQYF
TGTGCCAGCCACACGGGGGGAAGACAAGAGACCCAGTACTTC
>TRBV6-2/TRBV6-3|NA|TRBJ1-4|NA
CASSYSGSSTNEKLFF
TGTGCCAGCAGTTACTCGGGCAGCTCAACTAATGAAAAACTGTTTTTT
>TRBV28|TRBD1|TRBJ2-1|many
CASSLSSGTGWNEQFF
TGTGCCAGCAGTTTATCCTCCGGGACAGGGTGGAATGAGCAGTTCTTC
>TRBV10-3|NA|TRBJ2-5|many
CAISDAYGRGETQYF
TGTGCCATCAGTGACGCGTATGGGCGCGGGGAGACCCAGTACTTC
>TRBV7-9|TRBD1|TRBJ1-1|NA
CASSFGQGGGTEAFF
TGTGCCAGCAGCTTCGGACAGGGGGGCGGCACTGAAGCTTTCTTT
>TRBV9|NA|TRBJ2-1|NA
CASSVDGGRTHDEQFF
TGTGCCAGCAGCGTAGATGGAGGGAGGACACACGATGAGCAGTTCTTC
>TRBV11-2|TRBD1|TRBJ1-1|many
CASSSLTGILTEAFF
TGTGCCAGCAGCTCTCTGACAGGGATATTAACTGAAGCTTTCTTT
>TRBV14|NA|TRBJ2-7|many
CASSRKTEQYF
TGTGCCAGCAGCCGTAAGACAGAGCAGTACTTC
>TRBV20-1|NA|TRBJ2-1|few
CSARLPRVVNEQFF
TGCAGTGCTAGGTTACCGCGGGTCGTGAATGAGCAGTTCTTC
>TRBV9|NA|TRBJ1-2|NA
CASSVAAGDYGYTF
TGTGCCAGCAGCGTAGCGGCAGGGGACTATGGCTACACCTTC
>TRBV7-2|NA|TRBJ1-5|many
CASSLLSTDNQPQHF
TGTGCCAGCAGCTTATTGAGTACGGATAATCAGCCCCAGCATTTT
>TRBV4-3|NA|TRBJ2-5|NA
CASSQEFGQETQYF
TGCGCCAGCAGCCAAGAATTTGGTCAAGAGACCCAGTACTTC
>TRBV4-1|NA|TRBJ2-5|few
CASSQPRQLQETQYF
TGCGCCAGCAGCCAGCCTCGACAGCTTCAAGAGACCCAGTACTTC
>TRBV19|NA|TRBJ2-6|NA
CASGDGSSGANVLTF
TGTGCCAGTGGGGACGGAAGCTCTGGGGCCAACGTCCTGACTTTC
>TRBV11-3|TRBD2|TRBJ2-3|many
CASSLGSGGHTDTQYF
TGTGCCAGCAGCTTAGGTAGCGGGGGACACACAGATACGCAGTATTTT
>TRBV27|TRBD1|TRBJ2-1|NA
CASSFLPPRDSPVF
TGTGCCAGCAGTTTCCTCCCGCCCCGGGACAGCCCTGTCTTC
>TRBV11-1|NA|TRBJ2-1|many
CASSPWQARARRNEQFF
TGTGCCAGCAGCCCCTGGCAGGCGAGGGCCCGGCGGAATGAGCAGTTCTTC
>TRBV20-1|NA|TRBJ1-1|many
CSARDEGRSTEAFF
TGCAGTGCTAGAGATGAAGGGCGTTCGACTGAAGCTTTCTTT